This T cell receptor (beta chain) was identified in a study of T cell changes during pregnancy in multiple sclerosis. Generated by immunoSEQ multiplex PCR, the TCRdb table keeps only in-frame clones and is missing some. The repertoire holds about 75,000 clones, with 94% as singletons. Unmatched junction bases numbered 3, after V lost 1 base and J lost 4 bases. CDR1 and CDR2 from the germline V gene are KGHSH and LQKENI. The CDR3 totals 14 residues. This chain links TRBV18 with TRBJ2-7, with 8 bases fitting TRBD1. The starting material was CD4+ T cells from peripheral blood mononuclear cells, obtained after pregnancy. The receptor's source is a female donor with multiple sclerosis, enrolled in a pregnancy study. DNA for the CDR3: TGTGCCAGCTCACCACAAACAGGGGGGTACGAGCAGTACTTC. Amino acid sequence: CASSPQTGGYEQYF.